This paragraph reports one TCR beta chain. The study recruited people aged 18 to 89 years across approximately 24 US areas. These data originate in a study of blood T cell repertoires in COVID-19. Per germline, CDR1 SGHAT and CDR2 FQNNGV. V lost 0 bases and J lost 12; bases outside the gene matches: 14. This CDR3 spans 16 amino acids. The authors' processing: Nucleated cell counts were estimated from reference gene primer amplification. Measured with immunoSEQ multiplex PCR; TCRdb has only the in-frame clones, and not every one. V and J calls plus clone size are reproduced from that table; the DNA served to infer D and trimming. The table includes about 350,000 clones, around nine tenths detected once.

The sample was PBMCs or T cells enriched from blood (not recorded which). The sequence was obtained from a woman aged 30 to 39 who had been exposed to COVID-19. The chain links TRBV11-2 to TRBJ1-2; 9 bases are a match to TRBD1. In DNA form, the CDR3 reads TGTGCCAGCAGCTTAGATCTATTACCGGGACAGGGAGGTCACACCTTC. Translating it yields CASSLDLLPGQGGHTF.